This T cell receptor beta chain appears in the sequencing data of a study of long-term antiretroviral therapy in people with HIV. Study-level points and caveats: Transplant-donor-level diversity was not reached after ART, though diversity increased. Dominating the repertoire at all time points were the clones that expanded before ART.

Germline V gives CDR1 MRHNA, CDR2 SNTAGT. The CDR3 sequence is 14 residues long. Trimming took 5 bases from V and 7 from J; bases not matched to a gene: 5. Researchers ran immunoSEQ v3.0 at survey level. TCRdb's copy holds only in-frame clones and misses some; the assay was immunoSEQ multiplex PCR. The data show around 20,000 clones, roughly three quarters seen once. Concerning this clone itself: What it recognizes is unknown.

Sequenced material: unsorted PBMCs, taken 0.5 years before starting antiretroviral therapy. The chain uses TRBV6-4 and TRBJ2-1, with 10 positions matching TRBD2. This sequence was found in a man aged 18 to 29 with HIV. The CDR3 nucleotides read TGTGCCAGCAGTAGAGCGGGAGGGCTGAATGAGCAGTTCTTC. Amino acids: CASSRAGGLNEQFF.